The 5 T cell receptor beta chains below come from one sample, sequenced in a study of shared clonotypes between healthy human individuals. Profiling relied on immunoSEQ multiplex PCR, and the TCRdb table lists in-frame clones only, not all of them. The sample includes about 2.1 million clones, about 93% of them seen just once. CD45RO negativity and positive selection for CCR7 defined naive CD8 cells, a population that excluded terminally differentiated effector memory CD45RA+ cells. Sequencing was carried out using naive CD8+ T cells from PBMCs. All receptors derive from a man between 18 and 35 years old in good health. Some clones in this sample may be carry-over from other donors' samples.

V gene TRBV14 combines with J gene TRBJ2-1, with 7 bases matching TRBD2. CDR1 and CDR2 from the germline V gene are SGHDN and FVKESK. CDR3 size: 16 residues. V lost 4 bases and J lost 9; bases outside the gene matches: 15. Written as DNA, the CDR3 is TGTGCCAGCAGCCCCCGCTGGGGGGGAGGGCACGGTGAGCAGTTCTTC. It specifies CASSPRWGGGHGEQFF.

The V and J genes are TRBV29-1 and TRBJ2-3, with D possibly TRBD1 on 6 matching bases. The CDR3 runs to 18 residues. The germline V and J ends were trimmed by 2 bases and 2 bases, with 23 bases remaining between them. Germline V lookup: CDR1 SQVTM, CDR2 ANQGSEA. The CDR3 DNA sequence: TGCAGCGTTGAATTCCCAATCGGCGGACAGTTCTACACAGATACGCAGTATTTT. Translated, it gives CSVEFPIGGQFYTDTQYF.

The V and J genes are TRBV5-6 and TRBJ2-7; D tentatively fits TRBD1 or TRBD2 (5 bases each). The V gene lost 5 bases and the J gene lost 0 bases, with 15 bases spanning the gap. The germline CDR1 and CDR2 sequences are SGHDT and YYEEEE. This CDR3 spans 15 amino acids. This CDR3 reads CASSRDRTFSYEQYF. The CDR3 DNA reads TGTGCCAGCAGTCGGGACCGAACCTTCTCCTACGAGCAGTACTTC.

This clone has a single count. Other nucleotide sequences in the sample specify the same CDR3. The chain uses TRBV6-5 and TRBJ2-2, with D uncertain. Trimming left V 0 bases short and J 1 base short, with 6 bases between. The CDR3 is made up of 15 amino acids. Germline assignment: CDR1 MNHEY and CDR2 SVGAGI. As DNA, the CDR3 is TGTGCCAGCAGTTACTCGGCGGAGAACACCGGGGAGCTGTTTTTT. Translated: CASSYSAENTGELFF.

Notes on this clone: Other nucleotide sequences from this sample produce the same CDR3. The rearrangement uses TRBV7-9 and TRBJ1-5; D is undetermined. V was pared by 0 bases and J by 6 bases, with 3 bases between. The germline gives CDR1 SEHNR, CDR2 FQNEAQ (reference sequence). The CDR3 consists of 12 residues. CDR3 coding DNA: TGTGCCAGCAGCTTAGCTGGTCAGCCCCAGCATTTT. Residues: CASSLAGQPQHF.